These 31 T cell receptor beta chains share one sample of origin, sequenced in a study of blood T cell repertoires in COVID-19. Profiled with immunoSEQ multiplex PCR; TCRdb holds only in-frame clones, not every one. Of some 290,000 clones detected, about nine tenths appear once; the ten largest clones hold about 2.2%. The specimen sequenced was peripheral blood. Receptors originate from a woman aged 45-60 years who had recovered from COVID-19.

Worth noting for this clone: At one boundary the junction diverges from the germline segment, which might be a read error. J is TRBJ2-5 and V is TRBV7-7, with TRBD2 matching over 8 bases. The CDR3 runs 14 residues. Germline values: CDR1 SSHAT, CDR2 FNYEAQ (reference sequence). The CDR3 protein is CASSTGLVEETQYF. In DNA, the CDR3 is TGTGCTAGCAGCACGGGACTAGTAGAGGAGACCCAGTACTTC. The entire variable domain, with the rest obtained from reference TRBV7-7 and TRBJ2-5, is as follows: GAGVSQSPRYKVTKRGQDVTLRCDPISSHATLYWYQQALGQGPEFLTYFNYEAQPDKSGLPSDRFSAERPEGSISTLTIQRTEQRDSAMYRCASSTGLVEETQYFGPGTRLLVL.

V and J are TRBV27 and TRBJ2-7, with TRBD2 matching over 11 bases. The CDR3 covers 14 residues. Germline V gene sequence: CDR1 MNHEY, CDR2 SMNVEV (reference sequence). The V gene end was trimmed by 6 bases and the J gene end by 0 bases; junction bases not matched to a gene: 1. CDR3 DNA sequence: TGTGCCAGCAGGGGACTAGCGGTCTCCTACGAGCAGTACTTC. This encodes CASRGLAVSYEQYF.

CDR3 protein: CASSFLRLSPGEQYF. CDR3 DNA sequence: TGTGCCAGCAGCTTCCTGCGGTTGTCTCCCGGCGAGCAGTACTTC. The rearrangement joins TRBV13 to TRBJ2-7; no clear D. The CDR3 sequence is 15 residues long. Germline V CDR1 and CDR2: PRHDT, FYEKMQ (reference sequence). Deletions cut 3 bases from V and 6 bases from J, with 18 bases between.

V and J are TRBV10-3 and TRBJ1-1, with 8 bases identical to TRBD1. Germline CDR1 and CDR2: ENHRY and SYGVKD. The J segment lost 5 bases and the V segment lost 7 bases, leaving 6 bases of the junction unmatched. The CDR3 runs 13 residues. CDR3 sequence: CAITGQGGTEAFF. CDR3 DNA sequence: TGTGCCATCACTGGACAGGGTGGGACTGAAGCTTTCTTT.

The genes are TRBV19 and TRBJ1-5, with a tentative D call TRBD1 (6 bases). This CDR3 spans 12 amino acids. Germline V CDR1 and CDR2: LNHDA, SQIVND (reference sequence). V lost 2 bases to trimming and J lost 9 bases, with 8 bases between them. As DNA, the CDR3 is TGTGCCAGTAGTATACAGGGGTCGCCCCAGCATTTT. Amino acid sequence: CASSIQGSPQHF.

V is TRBV27 and J is TRBJ1-2, with D unresolved. Germline V lookup: CDR1 MNHEY, CDR2 SMNVEV (reference sequence). The CDR3 is made up of 13 amino acids. V lost 0 bases and J lost 3, with 5 bases in between. CDR3 sequence reads: CASSLSTDYGYTF. CDR3 bases: TGTGCCAGCAGTTTATCCACGGACTATGGCTACACCTTC.

This chain uses TRBV18 with TRBJ1-3; 8 nucleotides match TRBD1. Trimming took 5 bases from V and 0 from J; bases not matched to a gene: 3. Germline CDR1 reads KGHSH; CDR2 reads LQKENI. The CDR3 has 15 amino acids. Here the CDR3 reads CASSFTGGSGNTIYF. The CDR3, as DNA: TGTGCCAGCTCATTCACAGGGGGCTCTGGAAACACCATATATTTT.

Of note for this clone: This sample includes further DNA sequences coding for the same CDR3. The chain recombines TRBV7-2 with TRBJ2-7; D remains ambiguous. Germline values: CDR1 SGHTA, CDR2 FQGNSA. CDR3 size: 12 residues. V was shortened by 5 bases and J by 0 bases, with 5 bases between the two germline ends. The DNA for the CDR3 is TGTGCCAGCAGCCCGAGCTCCTACGAGCAGTACTTC. Protein: CASSPSSYEQYF.

V usage is TRBV27 and J usage is TRBJ1-4; tentatively, D is TRBD1 (6 bases). Germline V gene sequence: CDR1 MNHEY, CDR2 SMNVEV (reference sequence). The CDR3 contains 14 residues. Between the trimmed V and J ends, which lost 5 bases and 6 bases, there was a span of 13 bases. CDR3 region: CASSQQGYDEKLFF. For the CDR3, the DNA is TGTGCCAGCAGTCAACAGGGATATGATGAAAAACTGTTTTTT.

The chain joins TRBV27 to TRBJ1-1; perhaps TRBD1 as D (6 bases). The CDR3 runs to 15 residues. V dropped 4 bases and J dropped 7 bases, with 19 bases sitting between them. CDR1 and CDR2 (germline): MNHEY, SMNVEV (reference sequence). The CDR3 loop is CASSSATQGIVEAFF. CDR3 DNA: TGTGCCAGCAGTTCAGCAACTCAGGGGATAGTTGAAGCTTTCTTT.

The chain couples TRBV15 to TRBJ2-1; D remains ambiguous. The V gene's germline CDR1 is LNHNV and CDR2 YYDKDF (reference sequence). This CDR3 comprises 13 residues. Trimming shortened V by 11 bases and J by 3 bases, and 14 bases separated the two germline ends. CDR3 residues: CASSLNSYNEQFF. CDR3 bases: TGTGCCTCGAGCCTGAACAGCTACAATGAGCAGTTCTTC. Full variable domain (outside the CDR3, taken from reference TRBV15 and TRBJ2-1): DAMVIQNPRYQVTQFGKPVTLSCSQTLNHNVMYWYQQKSSQAPKLLFHYYDKDFNNEADTPDNFQSRRPNTSFCFLDIRSPGLGDTAMYLCASSLNSYNEQFFGPGTRLTVL.

The chain is built from TRBV6-5 and TRBJ1-2; the match to TRBD1 covers 7 bases. The V and J ends lost 6 bases and 3 bases, in that order; junction bases with no gene match: 4. The CDR3 totals 13 residues. Germline assignment: CDR1 MNHEY and CDR2 SVGAGI. CDR3 DNA: TGTGCCAGCAGCCGCGGACAGGACTATGGCTACACCTTC. Its translation: CASSRGQDYGYTF.

This chain links TRBV5-1 with TRBJ2-1; D call uncertain. The CDR3 has 15 amino acids. The V gene's germline CDR1 is SGHRS and CDR2 YFSETQ. Trimming shortened V by 1 base and J by 0 bases, and 8 bases separated the two germline ends. CDR3 sequence: CASSLSRSSYNEQFF. In nucleotides, the CDR3 is TGCGCCAGCAGCTTGAGTAGGAGCTCCTACAATGAGCAGTTCTTC.

This clone was seen a handful of times. This chain joins TRBV24-1 and TRBJ1-5; no reliable D call. The CDR3 consists of 15 residues. Trimming removed 4 bases from V and 3 bases from J, with 12 bases in between. CDR1 is KGHDR, CDR2 SFDVKD, per germline. CDR3: CATSDRRHANQPQHF. For the CDR3, the DNA is TGTGCCACCAGTGACCGTAGACACGCCAATCAGCCCCAGCATTTT.

The J gene is TRBJ2-5, the V gene TRBV28; TRBD2 matches 7 bases. The germline gives CDR1 MDHEN, CDR2 SYDVKM. This CDR3 has 18 residues. Trimming at V came to 5 bases and at J to 5 bases, leaving 20 bases not matched to a gene. The CDR3, as DNA: TGTGCCAGCAGTCCGCATCGAGGGGCGGGAGATTCCGAGGAGACCCAGTACTTC. It yields the protein CASSPHRGAGDSEETQYF.

V gene TRBV6-2 or TRBV6-3 combines with J gene TRBJ2-5; TRBD1 matches 12 bases. With 5 bases clipped from V and 5 bases from J, the junction kept 6 bases outside the gene matches. This CDR3 region has 15 residues. Germline loops: CDR1 MNHEY, CDR2 SVGEGT. DNA of the CDR3: TGTGCCAGCAGTCTGGGACAGGGGGCACGGGAGACCCAGTACTTC. Protein product: CASSLGQGARETQYF.

This clone was detected only once. This sequence joins TRBV6-2 or TRBV6-3 and TRBJ1-1; 7 bases agree with TRBD1. This CDR3 is 15 amino acids long. J gave up 4 bases and V 0 bases, and 5 bases lay outside the gene matches. The V gene's germline CDR1 is MNHEY and CDR2 SVGEGT. The CDR3 DNA reads as TGTGCCAGCAGTTACTCGCCGACAGGGAGCACTGAAGCTTTCTTT. Protein: CASSYSPTGSTEAFF.

This clone was picked up one time. The rearrangement links TRBV10-3 to TRBJ2-5; TRBD1 might be the D (6 bases). Trimming stripped 3 bases from V and 5 bases from J, with 19 bases between. This CDR3 spans 16 amino acids. In germline, CDR1 is ENHRY, CDR2 SYGVKD. CDR3 sequence: CAISDQGHRSPETQYF. As DNA, the CDR3 is TGTGCCATCAGTGACCAGGGACATAGATCACCGGAGACCCAGTACTTC.

The chain employs TRBV2 and TRBJ2-3; 15 bases match TRBD2. The CDR3 consists of 18 residues. Trimming took 0 bases from V and 4 from J; bases not matched to a gene: 5. CDR1 and CDR2 (germline): SNHLY, FYNNEI. CDR3 coding DNA: TGTGCCAGCAGTGAAGCTGGGACTAGCGGGAGGAGGGCAGATACGCAGTATTTT. It encodes CASSEAGTSGRRADTQYF.

The table lists this clone with a count of one. The J gene is TRBJ2-6, the V gene TRBV5-1; the D gene is possibly TRBD1 (5 bases). V was shortened by 7 bases and J by 0 bases, with 20 bases between the two germline ends. Germline CDR1 is SGHRS and CDR2 is YFSETQ. CDR3 length: 18 amino acids. The CDR3 coding sequence is TGCGCCAGCGGGATCGGGCAGGGTCTCCTCTCTGGGGCCAACGTCCTGACTTTC. It translates to CASGIGQGLLSGANVLTF.

The chain couples TRBV29-1 to TRBJ2-7; D is unresolved. The CDR3 extends over 14 amino acids. CDR1 and CDR2 (germline): SQVTM, ANQGSEA. V lost 3 bases, J lost 5 bases, and 17 bases lay in between. The CDR3 sequence: CSVEATNTRHEQYF. CDR3 coding DNA: TGCAGCGTTGAGGCCACTAACACGAGACACGAGCAGTACTTC.

This clone was counted a single time. This chain joins TRBV7-2 and TRBJ2-5, with TRBD1 matching 7 bases. CDR1 and CDR2 (germline): SGHTA, FQGNSA. CDR3 length: 13 residues. J gave up 7 bases and V 6 bases, and 8 bases lay outside the gene matches. This CDR3 reads CASSYQGEGTQYF. CDR3 nucleotide sequence: TGTGCCAGCAGTTATCAGGGGGAAGGGACCCAGTACTTC.

This clone has only one observation. This chain joins TRBV7-9 and TRBJ1-2, with 7 bases fitting TRBD1. CDR1 and CDR2 (germline): SEHNR, FQNEAQ (reference sequence). This CDR3 spans 13 amino acids. Trimming removed 7 bases from V and 4 bases from J; junction bases left unmatched: 6. For the CDR3, the DNA is TGTGCCAGCATCACGACAGGGACCTATGGCTACACCTTC. This gives the protein CASITTGTYGYTF.

The V and J genes are TRBV7-2 and TRBJ2-5; maybe TRBD2 (6 bases). CDR1 and CDR2 from the germline V gene are SGHTA and FQGNSA. The CDR3 is 15 residues long. Trimming took 7 bases from V and 2 from J, leaving 17 bases between them. CDR3 in amino acids: CASNTGGTRQETQYF. The CDR3 nucleotides read TGTGCCAGCAATACCGGCGGGACTCGGCAAGAGACCCAGTACTTC.

This sequence joins TRBV5-4 and TRBJ1-1; D unresolved. The germline V gene encodes CDR1 SGHNT and CDR2 YYREEE (reference sequence). This CDR3 spans 15 amino acids. The ends were cut back, 5 bases at V and 0 bases at J, with 14 bases in the middle. The CDR3 loop is CASSVPRGVNTEAFF. The CDR3 region has the DNA TGTGCCAGCAGTGTCCCTCGGGGTGTGAACACTGAAGCTTTCTTT.

CDR3 bases: TGTGCCAGCAGCTACGGAATCCGGGACAGGGGGCGCAATGTCCATGAGCAGTTCTTC. The encoded protein is CASSYGIRDRGRNVHEQFF. The rearrangement uses TRBV11-2 and TRBJ2-1; 12 nucleotides agree with TRBD1. J was trimmed by 8 bases and V by 4 bases; bases with no gene match: 18. CDR3 length: 19 residues. In germline, CDR1 is SGHAT, CDR2 FQNNGV.

This clone was recorded many times. V usage is TRBV11-2 and J usage is TRBJ2-7, with 8 bases matching TRBD2. The germline CDR1 and CDR2 sequences are SGHAT and FQNNGV. Losses at the gene ends were 9 bases for V and 2 bases for J; bases not matched to a gene: 9. The CDR3 covers 14 residues. CDR3 nucleotide sequence: TGTGCCAGTGGGGTTAGCGGGACTCCCTACGAGCAGTACTTC. As protein: CASGVSGTPYEQYF.

The chain is built from TRBV5-4 and TRBJ2-5; 9 bases align to TRBD2. V shed 1 base, J shed 2 bases, and the junction held 12 bases outside the gene matches. The germline V gene encodes CDR1 SGHNT and CDR2 YYREEE (reference sequence). The CDR3 is 18 residues long. The CDR3 sequence: CASSLKLLRLAEQETQYF. CDR3 nucleotide sequence: TGTGCCAGCAGCTTGAAGTTACTTAGACTAGCGGAGCAAGAGACCCAGTACTTC.

The rearrangement uses TRBV30 and TRBJ2-3; D might be TRBD1 (5 bases). CDR1 and CDR2 from the germline V gene are GTSNPN and SVGIG (reference sequence). This CDR3 region has 16 residues. Trimming cost V 2 bases and J 4 bases, with 19 bases left between them. The CDR3 nucleotides are TGTGCCTGGAGTTTAGGGGTCGGCCAGGGTTCAGATACGCAGTATTTT. Amino acids: CAWSLGVGQGSDTQYF.

This rearrangement joins TRBV19 to TRBJ1-1, with TRBD1 as a possible D gene (6 bases). In germline, CDR1 is LNHDA, CDR2 SQIVND (reference sequence). CDR3 size: 14 residues. V was trimmed by 10 bases and J by 0 bases, leaving 15 bases between them. CDR3: CATTRDIVNTEAFF. CDR3 DNA: TGTGCCACCACAAGGGACATCGTGAACACTGAAGCTTTCTTT.

This chain connects TRBV19 to TRBJ2-2; D remains ambiguous. V lost 4 bases, J lost 3 bases, and 3 bases lay in between. The germline gives CDR1 LNHDA, CDR2 SQIVND (reference sequence). This CDR3 region has 12 residues. This CDR3 is CASSTYTGELFF. CDR3 coding DNA: TGTGCCAGTAGTACGTACACCGGGGAGCTGTTTTTT. Variable domain in full (rest from reference TRBV19 and TRBJ2-2): DGGITQSPKYLFRKEGQNVTLSCEQNLNHDAMYWYRQDPGQGLRLIYYSQIVNDFQKGDIAEGYSVSREKKESFPLTVTSAQKNPTAFYLCASSTYTGELFFGEGSRLTVL.